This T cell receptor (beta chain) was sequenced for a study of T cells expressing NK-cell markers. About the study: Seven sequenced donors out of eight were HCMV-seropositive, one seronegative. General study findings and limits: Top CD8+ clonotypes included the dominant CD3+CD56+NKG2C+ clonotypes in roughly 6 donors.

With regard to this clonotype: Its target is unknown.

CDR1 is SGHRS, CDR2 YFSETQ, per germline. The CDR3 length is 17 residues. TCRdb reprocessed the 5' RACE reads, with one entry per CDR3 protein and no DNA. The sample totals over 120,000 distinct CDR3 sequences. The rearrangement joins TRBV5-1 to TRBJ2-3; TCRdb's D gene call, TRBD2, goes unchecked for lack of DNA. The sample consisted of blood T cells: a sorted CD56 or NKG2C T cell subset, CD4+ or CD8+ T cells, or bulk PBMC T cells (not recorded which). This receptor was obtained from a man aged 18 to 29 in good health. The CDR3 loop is CASSSPSMRGGTDTQYF.